A selection of T cell receptor beta chains follows, all from one sample in a study of blood T cell repertoires in COVID-19. Clones were sequenced by immunoSEQ multiplex PCR, and TCRdb holds only the in-frame ones, with some missing. Of fewer than 300,000 clones listed, roughly 83% are singletons. Material for sequencing was peripheral blood. All receptors derive from a human donor with COVID-19, enrolled during active disease. The donor label of this sample is uncertain. The CDR3 runs from the conserved cysteine through the conserved F or W. Fields, in order: clone size, J gene, D gene, V gene, CDR3 DNA, CDR3 protein. The D gene is left open where the match is weak. Part of the rows lack a size; the others show once, few, many or a class for expanded clones.

clone_size: once; j_call: TRBJ2-2; d_call: -; v_call: TRBV20-1; cdr3_nt: TGCAGTGCTAGTCTATTGCAAACGAACACCGGGGAGCTGTTTTTT; cdr3_aa: CSASLLQTNTGELFF
clone_size: -; j_call: TRBJ2-7; d_call: TRBD2; v_call: TRBV11-2; cdr3_nt: TGTGCCAGCAGCTTAGACCCCCCGTCTCCCCTTCTAGCGGCGCCCTACGAGCAGTACTTC; cdr3_aa: CASSLDPPSPLLAAPYEQYF
clone_size: -; j_call: TRBJ2-5; d_call: TRBD2; v_call: TRBV11-2; cdr3_nt: TGTGCCAGCAGCTTAGGGGCGGGGGTTCAAGAGACCCAGTACTTC; cdr3_aa: CASSLGAGVQETQYF
clone_size: -; j_call: TRBJ1-1; d_call: -; v_call: TRBV3-1/TRBV3-2; cdr3_nt: TGTGCCAGCTCCCGTAACACTGAAGCTTTCTTT; cdr3_aa: CASSRNTEAFF
clone_size: -; j_call: TRBJ1-6; d_call: -; v_call: TRBV6-5; cdr3_nt: TGTGCCAGCAGCCTTTCCCGGGGGAGTAATTCACCCCTCCACTTT; cdr3_aa: CASSLSRGSNSPLHF
clone_size: -; j_call: TRBJ2-1; d_call: -; v_call: TRBV7-9; cdr3_nt: TGTGCCAGCGCACTACTCGCTAGCCGGGACTACAATGAGCAGTTCTTC; cdr3_aa: CASALLASRDYNEQFF
clone_size: -; j_call: TRBJ2-1; d_call: TRBD1; v_call: TRBV5-1; cdr3_nt: TGCGCCAGCAGCTACGAGGGACAGGGCAAGTTCTTC; cdr3_aa: CASSYEGQGKFF
clone_size: -; j_call: TRBJ2-7; d_call: -; v_call: TRBV28; cdr3_nt: -; cdr3_aa: CASSSSDRDRGRYEQYF
clone_size: -; j_call: TRBJ2-3; d_call: -; v_call: TRBV30; cdr3_nt: TGTGCCTGGAGCCTAGGGTCATGGGGAGACGATAGCACAGATACGCAGTATTTT; cdr3_aa: CAWSLGSWGDDSTDTQYF
clone_size: once; j_call: TRBJ1-2; d_call: -; v_call: TRBV6-5; cdr3_nt: TGTGCCAGCGGGGCGGGGAACTATGGCTACACCTTC; cdr3_aa: CASGAGNYGYTF
clone_size: -; j_call: TRBJ2-6; d_call: -; v_call: TRBV5-4; cdr3_nt: TGTGCCAGCAGCCCAAACAAAGGGGGCTCTGGGGCCAACGTCCTGACTTTC; cdr3_aa: CASSPNKGGSGANVLTF
clone_size: -; j_call: TRBJ1-5; d_call: -; v_call: TRBV21-1; cdr3_nt: TGTGCCAGCAGCAAAGGGGAGGACCTTAGCAATCAGCCCCAGCATTTT; cdr3_aa: CASSKGEDLSNQPQHF
clone_size: -; j_call: TRBJ2-2; d_call: TRBD2; v_call: TRBV19; cdr3_nt: TGTGCCAGTAGTACCCTAGCGGGCGCACCGACCGGGGAGCTGTTTTTT; cdr3_aa: CASSTLAGAPTGELFF
clone_size: once; j_call: TRBJ2-5; d_call: TRBD2; v_call: TRBV28; cdr3_nt: TGTGCCAGCAGTTCGACGCCGGGACTAGCGGCTTCACAAGAGACCCAGTACTTC; cdr3_aa: CASSSTPGLAASQETQYF
clone_size: few; j_call: TRBJ1-1; d_call: -; v_call: TRBV19; cdr3_nt: TGTGCCAGTAGTAACCCGGGGTCACCGGGAGACACTGAAGCTTTCTTT; cdr3_aa: CASSNPGSPGDTEAFF
clone_size: -; j_call: TRBJ2-2; d_call: TRBD2; v_call: TRBV9; cdr3_nt: TGTGCCAGCAGCGTAGTCCCTAGCGGGAGTTCCGGGGAGCTGTTTTTT; cdr3_aa: CASSVVPSGSSGELFF
clone_size: -; j_call: TRBJ1-5; d_call: -; v_call: TRBV18; cdr3_nt: TGTGCCAGCTCACCAGGGCAGGGAAGCAATCAGCCCCAGCATTTT; cdr3_aa: CASSPGQGSNQPQHF
clone_size: -; j_call: TRBJ2-3; d_call: TRBD2; v_call: TRBV3-1/TRBV3-2; cdr3_nt: TGTGCCAGCAGCCAAGGACTAGCGGGAGGGGCCACAGATACGCAGTATTTT; cdr3_aa: CASSQGLAGGATDTQYF
clone_size: -; j_call: TRBJ2-2; d_call: -; v_call: TRBV9; cdr3_nt: TGTGCCAGCAGCGTAGGAGGCAGCAGGGAGCTGTTTTTT; cdr3_aa: CASSVGGSRELFF
clone_size: -; j_call: TRBJ2-7; d_call: TRBD1; v_call: TRBV18; cdr3_nt: TGTGCCAGCTCACCGGCACAGGGGGCCTACGAGCAGTACTTC; cdr3_aa: CASSPAQGAYEQYF
clone_size: -; j_call: TRBJ2-5; d_call: -; v_call: TRBV12-3/TRBV12-4; cdr3_nt: TGTGCCAGCAGTTTCGAGAGAGGGGAGACCCAGTACTTC; cdr3_aa: CASSFERGETQYF
clone_size: -; j_call: TRBJ2-7; d_call: -; v_call: TRBV28; cdr3_nt: TGTGCCAGCAGCCTCATACAGCGGGCCGCCTACGAGCAGTACTTC; cdr3_aa: CASSLIQRAAYEQYF
clone_size: -; j_call: TRBJ2-5; d_call: TRBD2; v_call: TRBV7-3; cdr3_nt: TGTGCCAGCAGCTTAAGCTGGGTAGCGGGCCAAGAGACCCAGTACTTC; cdr3_aa: CASSLSWVAGQETQYF
clone_size: -; j_call: TRBJ2-2; d_call: TRBD2; v_call: TRBV19; cdr3_nt: TGTGCCAGTAGGGGGCGGCTAGCGGTCGGGGAGCTGTTTTTT; cdr3_aa: CASRGRLAVGELFF
clone_size: -; j_call: TRBJ2-5; d_call: -; v_call: TRBV12-5; cdr3_nt: TGTGCTAGTGGTTTGGTACTTGGTCTTCAAGAGACCCAGTACTTC; cdr3_aa: CASGLVLGLQETQYF
clone_size: -; j_call: TRBJ1-5; d_call: -; v_call: TRBV6-5; cdr3_nt: TGTGCCAGCACCAACCTTAGGGGCCAACAGCCCCAGCATTTT; cdr3_aa: CASTNLRGQQPQHF
clone_size: few; j_call: TRBJ1-5; d_call: -; v_call: TRBV27; cdr3_nt: TGTGCCAGCAGTTCGACCAGGGAACAGCCCCAGCATTTT; cdr3_aa: CASSSTREQPQHF
clone_size: -; j_call: TRBJ2-7; d_call: -; v_call: TRBV21-1; cdr3_nt: TGTGCCAGCAGTATCGGACAGGGATACGAGCAGTACTTC; cdr3_aa: CASSIGQGYEQYF
clone_size: -; j_call: TRBJ2-2; d_call: TRBD2; v_call: TRBV9; cdr3_nt: TGTGCCAGCAGCGTAGGTAGCGGGAGGGTGGCCACCGGGGAGCTGTTTTTT; cdr3_aa: CASSVGSGRVATGELFF
clone_size: -; j_call: TRBJ1-4; d_call: TRBD1; v_call: TRBV28; cdr3_nt: TGTGCCAGCAGTAGACCACAGGGGGCAACTAATGAAAAACTGTTTTTT; cdr3_aa: CASSRPQGATNEKLFF
clone_size: -; j_call: TRBJ2-7; d_call: -; v_call: TRBV5-1; cdr3_nt: TGCGCCAGCAGCTTGCTGACAGTGGGGGGCGAGCAGTACTTC; cdr3_aa: CASSLLTVGGEQYF
clone_size: -; j_call: TRBJ1-5; d_call: TRBD1; v_call: TRBV18; cdr3_nt: TGTGCCAGCCCCCCCAAACCTAGGGGGCGCCGCAATCAGCCCCAGCATTTT; cdr3_aa: CASPPKPRGRRNQPQHF
clone_size: -; j_call: TRBJ2-5; d_call: -; v_call: TRBV7-9; cdr3_nt: TGTGCCAGCAGCTTAGTCGGACAGCCTCAAGAGACCCAGTACTTC; cdr3_aa: CASSLVGQPQETQYF
clone_size: -; j_call: TRBJ1-1; d_call: -; v_call: TRBV2; cdr3_nt: TGTGCCAGCAGTGGCTTGTCTAATGAAGCTTTCTTT; cdr3_aa: CASSGLSNEAFF
clone_size: -; j_call: TRBJ2-4; d_call: TRBD2; v_call: TRBV19; cdr3_nt: TGTGCCAGTAGTACCGTGGATCGGCGGGAGGACGTGGACATTCAGTACTTC; cdr3_aa: CASSTVDRREDVDIQYF
clone_size: -; j_call: TRBJ1-5; d_call: TRBD1; v_call: TRBV18; cdr3_nt: TGTGCCAGCTCACCACAGACAGGGGGATTCAATCAGCCCCAGCATTTT; cdr3_aa: CASSPQTGGFNQPQHF
clone_size: -; j_call: TRBJ1-3; d_call: -; v_call: TRBV7-6; cdr3_nt: TGTGCCAGCAGCCCGACTCAGAGCTCTGGAAACACCATATATTTT; cdr3_aa: CASSPTQSSGNTIYF
clone_size: once; j_call: TRBJ1-1; d_call: -; v_call: TRBV11-2; cdr3_nt: TGTGCCAGCAGCTTAAAAAAGGGGACTGAAGCTTTCTTT; cdr3_aa: CASSLKKGTEAFF
clone_size: -; j_call: TRBJ1-1; d_call: -; v_call: TRBV11-3; cdr3_nt: TGTGCCAGCAGTCTCAGGGCAGGGGAATCCACTGAAGCTTTCTTT; cdr3_aa: CASSLRAGESTEAFF
clone_size: -; j_call: TRBJ2-5; d_call: -; v_call: TRBV19; cdr3_nt: TGTGCCAGTAGTTTCGGATTAGCGGAGACCCAGTACTTC; cdr3_aa: CASSFGLAETQYF
clone_size: -; j_call: TRBJ1-5; d_call: -; v_call: TRBV28; cdr3_nt: TGTGCCGGGGCCCCCCTACAAACAAATCAGCCCCAGCATTTT; cdr3_aa: CAGAPLQTNQPQHF
clone_size: -; j_call: TRBJ1-1; d_call: -; v_call: TRBV3-1/TRBV3-2; cdr3_nt: TGTGCCAGCAGCCAGTGGGGGCAACCGAACACTGAAGCTTTCTTT; cdr3_aa: CASSQWGQPNTEAFF
clone_size: once; j_call: TRBJ2-1; d_call: -; v_call: TRBV7-8; cdr3_nt: TGTGCCAGCAGCCCCTTTGGAGCGTTCGGTGAGCAGTTCTTC; cdr3_aa: CASSPFGAFGEQFF
clone_size: -; j_call: TRBJ1-1; d_call: -; v_call: TRBV29-1; cdr3_nt: TGCAGCGTTTCCTTGACAGGCAACACTGAAGCTTTCTTT; cdr3_aa: CSVSLTGNTEAFF
clone_size: -; j_call: TRBJ2-3; d_call: TRBD2; v_call: TRBV6-6; cdr3_nt: TGTGCCAGCAGTCTCCGGACTAGCGGGACTAGCACAGATACGCAGTATTTT; cdr3_aa: CASSLRTSGTSTDTQYF
clone_size: many; j_call: TRBJ2-2; d_call: TRBD2; v_call: TRBV28; cdr3_nt: TGTGCCAGCAGTTGGGGACTAGCGGGAGGGCCATCCGGGGAGCTGTTTTTT; cdr3_aa: CASSWGLAGGPSGELFF
clone_size: -; j_call: TRBJ2-7; d_call: -; v_call: TRBV7-2; cdr3_nt: TGTGCCAGCAGCCCGGTGGGAGCGGACTACGAGCAGTACTTC; cdr3_aa: CASSPVGADYEQYF
clone_size: -; j_call: TRBJ1-5; d_call: -; v_call: TRBV5-1; cdr3_nt: TGCGCCAGCAGCTTGGACTCCAATAGCAATCAGCCCCAGCATTTT; cdr3_aa: CASSLDSNSNQPQHF
clone_size: -; j_call: TRBJ2-1; d_call: TRBD2; v_call: TRBV6-5; cdr3_nt: TGTGCCAGCAGACAGACTAGCGGGAGGGCCGGGTTCTTC; cdr3_aa: CASRQTSGRAGFF
clone_size: -; j_call: TRBJ1-1; d_call: -; v_call: TRBV4-1; cdr3_nt: TGCGCCAGCAGCCCAGGGGCGGTCACTGAAGCTTTCTTT; cdr3_aa: CASSPGAVTEAFF
clone_size: -; j_call: TRBJ2-1; d_call: TRBD2; v_call: TRBV3-1/TRBV3-2; cdr3_nt: TGTGCCAGCAGCCAAGCACTAGCGGGCTCCTACAATGAGCAGTTCTTC; cdr3_aa: CASSQALAGSYNEQFF
clone_size: -; j_call: TRBJ2-5; d_call: -; v_call: TRBV6-2/TRBV6-3; cdr3_nt: TGTGCCAGCAGTTACTCGAATCGGGGGGCCCGCGGGGAGACCCAGTACTTC; cdr3_aa: CASSYSNRGARGETQYF
clone_size: -; j_call: TRBJ1-2; d_call: -; v_call: TRBV6-5; cdr3_nt: TGTGCCAGCAGTTTCCCAGGGTATGGCTACACCTTC; cdr3_aa: CASSFPGYGYTF
clone_size: -; j_call: TRBJ2-3; d_call: TRBD2; v_call: TRBV9; cdr3_nt: TGTGCCAGCAACGGGAGGGGCTTAGCAGATACGCAGTATTTT; cdr3_aa: CASNGRGLADTQYF
clone_size: -; j_call: TRBJ1-5; d_call: TRBD1; v_call: TRBV28; cdr3_nt: TGTGCCAGCAGTTTCTGGGATGGACAGGTTAATCAGCCCCAGCATTTT; cdr3_aa: CASSFWDGQVNQPQHF